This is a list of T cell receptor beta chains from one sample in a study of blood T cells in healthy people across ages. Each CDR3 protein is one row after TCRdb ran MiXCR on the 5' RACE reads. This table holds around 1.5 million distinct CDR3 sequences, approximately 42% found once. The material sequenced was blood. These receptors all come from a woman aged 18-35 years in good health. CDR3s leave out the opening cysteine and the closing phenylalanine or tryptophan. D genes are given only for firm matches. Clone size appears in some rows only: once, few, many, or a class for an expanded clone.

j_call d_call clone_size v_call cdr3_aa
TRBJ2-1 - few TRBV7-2 ASSLGVGRAESGTLGEQF
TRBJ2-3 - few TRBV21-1 ASSNDRGGTDTQY
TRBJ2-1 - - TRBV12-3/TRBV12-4 ASTGLNEQF
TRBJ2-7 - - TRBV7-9 ASSPRQQSSYEQY
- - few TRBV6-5 ASSYSGLPYEQY
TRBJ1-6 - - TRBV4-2 ASSQGEVSPLH
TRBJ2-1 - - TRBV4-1 ASSQKDNEQF
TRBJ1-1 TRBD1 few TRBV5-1 ASSQGGGEVLGTEAF
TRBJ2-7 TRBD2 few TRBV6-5 ASTRTSGPYEQY
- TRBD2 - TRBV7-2 ASSAGLPWSSYNEQY
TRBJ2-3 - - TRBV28 ASSFSLSTVRLYTDTQY
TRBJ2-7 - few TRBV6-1 ASSVVSYEQY
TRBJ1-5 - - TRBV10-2 ASSPGPQPQH
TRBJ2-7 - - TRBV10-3 AISLNRDEQY
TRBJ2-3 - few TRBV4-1 PSSQDSRGTSTDTQY
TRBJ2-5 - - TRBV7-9 ASSLVLKKETQY
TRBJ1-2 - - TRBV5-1 ASSGSGANYGYT
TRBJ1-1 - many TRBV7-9 ASSLETGTEAF